These 31 T cell receptor beta chains share one sample of origin, sequenced in a study of blood T cell repertoires in COVID-19. Assay used: immunoSEQ multiplex PCR; TCRdb lists only in-frame clones, some missing. The table shows about 190,000 clones, with 88% occurring only once. The material sequenced was peripheral blood. Receptors originate from a human donor in a cohort sampled during active COVID-19.

This clone has a handful of counts. The gene calls are TRBV10-3 and TRBJ2-1; 9 bases match TRBD2. CDR3 size: 16 residues. The ends lost 0 bases at V and 8 bases at J; junction bases unmatched: 8. CDR1 is ENHRY and CDR2 is SYGVKD in the germline V gene. The CDR3: CAISESRLAGTDEQFF. The CDR3 coding sequence is TGTGCCATCAGTGAGTCGAGGCTAGCGGGGACGGATGAGCAGTTCTTC.

The rearrangement uses TRBV27 and TRBJ2-7; possible D gene TRBD1, 5 bases. V lost 4 bases to trimming and J lost 2 bases, with 15 bases between them. Germline CDR1 and CDR2: MNHEY and SMNVEV (reference sequence). This CDR3 has 15 residues. The CDR3 region is CASSSTSRVAYEQYF. The CDR3 region has the DNA TGTGCCAGCAGTTCTACCTCCAGGGTCGCCTACGAGCAGTACTTC.

The chain uses TRBV21-1 and TRBJ1-5; no check of the table's D call, TRBD1, against the DNA was made. TRBV21-1 is recorded as a pseudogene. The CDR3 contains 20 residues. The CDR3 DNA reads as TGTGCCAGCAGCAAGGATGTGGATCGCACTGGACAGGCTGACAATCAGCCCCAGCATTTT. It encodes CASSKDVDRTGQADNQPQHF.

The chain employs TRBV18 and TRBJ1-1; 10 bases fit TRBD1. The CDR3 spans 14 residues. Germline trimming cut 3 bases from V and 8 bases from J; bases unmatched to any gene: 6. The germline V gene has CDR1 KGHSH and CDR2 LQKENI. In nucleotides, the CDR3 is TGTGCCAGCTCACCGCCAACGGGACAGGGGGAAGCTTTCTTT. Translating it yields CASSPPTGQGEAFF.

The V and J genes are TRBV11-3 and TRBJ2-7, with a possible D match to TRBD2 (6 bases). Germline CDR1 is SGHNT and CDR2 is YENEEA. This CDR3 spans 15 amino acids. Trimming stripped 1 base from V and 0 bases from J, with 10 bases between. CDR3 sequence: CASSLGGAGSYEQYF. The CDR3 bases are TGTGCCAGCAGCTTAGGCGGGGCGGGCTCCTACGAGCAGTACTTC.

This chain uses TRBV7-2 with TRBJ2-3, with TRBD2 matching 7 bases. This CDR3 region has 13 residues. Germline V gives CDR1 SGHTA, CDR2 FQGNSA. Unmatched junction bases numbered 5, after V lost 7 bases and J lost 4 bases. The CDR3 here is CASTLRGSDTQYF. CDR3 nucleotide sequence: TGTGCCAGCACCCTGCGGGGGTCAGATACGCAGTATTTT.

This chain joins TRBV7-6 and TRBJ2-3, with 8 bases identical to TRBD1. CDR3 length equals 15 residues. Germline V gives CDR1 SGHVS, CDR2 FNYEAQ. V shed 1 base, J shed 4 bases, and the junction held 4 bases outside the gene matches. The CDR3 here is CASSLGAGGPDTQYF. The CDR3 bases are TGTGCCAGCAGCTTAGGGGCAGGGGGCCCAGATACGCAGTATTTT.

This clone has a single count. Its ends do not fully match the called genes, so a read error is possible. The V gene is TRBV7-2, the J gene TRBJ2-5; either TRBD1 or TRBD2 may fit D (5 bases each). From germline, CDR1 is SGHTA and CDR2 FQGNSA. This CDR3 is 14 amino acids long. The CDR3 bases are TGTGCCAGCAGCCTAGCCTGGGGCCGGGAGACCCAGTACTTC. This codes for CASSLAWGRETQYF.

V and J are TRBV5-1 and TRBJ1-2; TRBD1 matches 8 bases. Germline V CDR1 and CDR2: SGHRS, YFSETQ. V was clipped by 4 bases and J by 0 bases; unmatched bases: 11. The CDR3 length is 17 residues. CDR3 bases: TGCGCCAGCAGCCAAGGACAGGGATACCAAGCTAACTATGGCTACACCTTC. This encodes CASSQGQGYQANYGYTF.

This chain connects TRBV5-1 to TRBJ2-7; 7 bases are a match to TRBD2. This CDR3 has 15 amino acids. Germline V gene sequence: CDR1 SGHRS, CDR2 YFSETQ. J gave up 3 bases and V 0 bases, and 6 bases lay outside the gene matches. CDR3 sequence (DNA): TGCGCCAGCAGCTTGGCTAGCGGAGACCTCTACGAGCAGTACTTC. It specifies CASSLASGDLYEQYF.

V gene TRBV9 combines with J gene TRBJ1-2; unclear D gene. CDR1 is SGDLS and CDR2 is YYNGEE in the germline V gene. The CDR3 has 13 amino acids. Trimming cost V 0 bases and J 7 bases, with 10 bases left between them. CDR3 DNA sequence: TGTGCCAGCAGCGTAGTTGGAGGGTCTGGCTACACCTTC. Protein sequence: CASSVVGGSGYTF.

The CDR3 sequence is CATSDPSGHGRYVQYF. The CDR3 DNA is TGTGCCACCAGTGACCCCTCGGGACATGGGCGGTATGTGCAGTACTTC. The rearrangement uses TRBV24-1 and TRBJ2-7, with D possibly TRBD1 on 6 matching bases. This CDR3 contains 16 residues. Germline CDR1 is KGHDR and CDR2 is SFDVKD. Trimming removed 4 bases at V and 9 bases at J, with 24 bases between.

V usage is TRBV18 and J usage is TRBJ2-7; TRBD2 agrees at 9 bases. Unmatched junction bases numbered 2, after V lost 0 bases and J lost 2 bases. CDR3 size: 15 residues. Germline CDR1 is KGHSH and CDR2 is LQKENI. CDR3 sequence reads: CASSPPSGSTYEQYF. DNA of the CDR3: TGTGCCAGCTCACCACCTAGCGGGAGCACCTACGAGCAGTACTTC.

This chain connects TRBV10-3 to TRBJ1-5; TRBD1 matches at 8 bases. V lost 3 bases, J lost 2 bases, and 9 bases stayed unmatched. Germline-derived CDR1 and CDR2 are ENHRY and SYGVKD. This CDR3 region has 17 residues. In nucleotides, the CDR3 is TGTGCCATCAGTGATGGGACAGGATGGCAGGGCAATCAGCCCCAGCATTTT. Protein product: CAISDGTGWQGNQPQHF.

The J gene is TRBJ2-7, the V gene TRBV11-2; TRBD1 is a possible D gene (5 bases). V was clipped by 5 bases and J by 12 bases, with 17 bases between them. Germline V CDR1 and CDR2: SGHAT, FQNNGV. The CDR3 is 12 amino acids. CDR3 in amino acids: CASSATRATAYF. DNA for the CDR3: TGTGCCAGCAGCGCGACCAGGGCAACAGCGTACTTC.

The V and J genes are TRBV28 and TRBJ2-1; 10 positions agree with TRBD2. The CDR3 extends over 15 amino acids. The V gene's germline CDR1 is MDHEN and CDR2 SYDVKM. V shed 5 bases, J shed 0 bases, and the junction held 1 base outside the gene matches. CDR3 loop: CASSRTSGSYNEQFF. CDR3 nucleotide sequence: TGTGCCAGCAGTCGGACTAGCGGCTCCTACAATGAGCAGTTCTTC.

The gene calls are TRBV6-5 and TRBJ1-1, with D possibly being TRBD1 (6 bases). The CDR3 length is 14 residues. Germline assignment: CDR1 MNHEY and CDR2 SVGAGI. Trimming stripped 2 bases from V and 0 bases from J, with 7 bases between. The CDR3 protein is CASSYRTVNTEAFF. As DNA, the CDR3 is TGTGCCAGCAGTTACAGGACAGTGAACACTGAAGCTTTCTTT.

The chain is built from TRBV4-3 and TRBJ2-1, with D possibly matching TRBD2 (7 bases). The CDR3 contains 16 residues. Germline V CDR1 and CDR2: LGHNA, YSLEER. V lost 0 bases and J 8 bases, leaving 17 bases between the germline ends. As DNA, the CDR3 is TGCGCCAGCAGCCAAGATCGTGCTAGGGGGGGCGATGAGCAGTTCTTC. Translation gives CASSQDRARGGDEQFF.

The V gene is TRBV5-6, the J gene TRBJ1-2; D uncertain. V lost 0 bases, J lost 5 bases, and 11 bases lay in between. CDR1 and CDR2 from the germline V gene are SGHDT and YYEEEE. CDR3 length: 14 residues. For the CDR3, the DNA is TGTGCCAGCAGCTTGGAAAGGAGGCGGTATGGCTACACCTTC. The encoded protein is CASSLERRRYGYTF.

V usage is TRBV19 and J usage is TRBJ1-5, with 8 nucleotides matching TRBD1. This CDR3 is built from 18 residues. Germline CDR1 and CDR2: LNHDA and SQIVND (reference sequence). Trimming cost V 2 bases and J 0 bases; bases outside gene matches: 9. The CDR3 bases are TGTGCCAGTAGTATAAGGGCCCTAGACAGGGGTAGCAATCAGCCCCAGCATTTT. Protein sequence: CASSIRALDRGSNQPQHF. Variable domain in full (rest from reference TRBV19 and TRBJ1-5): DGGITQSPKYLFRKEGQNVTLSCEQNLNHDAMYWYRQDPGQGLRLIYYSQIVNDFQKGDIAEGYSVSREKKESFPLTVTSAQKNPTAFYLCASSIRALDRGSNQPQHFGDGTRLSIL.

The V gene is TRBV28, the J gene TRBJ1-2; D not certain. V was clipped by 8 bases and J by 7 bases, with 14 bases between them. This CDR3 has 12 residues. Germline V gene data show CDR1 as MDHEN and CDR2 as SYDVKM. CDR3 amino acids: CASGEEPGGYTF. The CDR3 nucleotides are TGTGCCAGCGGAGAAGAACCTGGTGGCTACACCTTC.

This chain joins TRBV5-1 and TRBJ2-5; TRBD1 aligns across 9 bases. V trimming: 4 bases; J trimming: 4 bases; junction bases outside the gene matches: 8. The CDR3 loop spans 15 amino acids. Per germline, CDR1 SGHRS and CDR2 YFSETQ. The CDR3 sequence: CASSPTGGRLETQYF. CDR3 nucleotide sequence: TGCGCCAGCAGCCCCACAGGGGGCAGATTAGAGACCCAGTACTTC.

This clone was found once. The rearrangement links TRBV19 to TRBJ2-3; possibly TRBD2 for D (5 bases). The germline gives CDR1 LNHDA, CDR2 SQIVND (reference sequence). The CDR3 totals 15 residues. V lost 2 bases, J lost 1 base, and 10 bases lay in between. CDR3 in DNA: TGTGCCAGTAGTATAACTAGTTCTGGCACAGATACGCAGTATTTT. Protein: CASSITSSGTDTQYF.

This chain uses TRBV19 with TRBJ1-1; 10 nucleotides agree with TRBD1. The germline gives CDR1 LNHDA, CDR2 SQIVND (reference sequence). CDR3 length: 12 amino acids. With V trimmed by 8 bases and J by 7 bases, 4 bases remained unmatched. In DNA, the CDR3 is TGTGCCAGTGTCCGGGACAGGGGTGAAGCTTTCTTT. As protein: CASVRDRGEAFF. Full variable domain (outside the CDR3, taken from reference TRBV19 and TRBJ1-1): DGGITQSPKYLFRKEGQNVTLSCEQNLNHDAMYWYRQDPGQGLRLIYYSQIVNDFQKGDIAEGYSVSREKKESFPLTVTSAQKNPTAFYLCASVRDRGEAFFGQGTRLTVV.

The DNA for the CDR3 is TGCGCCAGCATGGGGGGACAGGAGTTCACCGGGGAGCTGTTTTTT. Amino acids: CASMGGQEFTGELFF. The chain is built from TRBV10-2 and TRBJ2-2; the match to TRBD1 covers 8 bases. The junction had 8 bases not matched to a gene; V was cut back by 7 bases and J by 4 bases. Germline assignment: CDR1 WSHSY and CDR2 SAAADI. This CDR3 is 15 amino acids long.

The rearrangement joins TRBV5-5 to TRBJ2-7; 10 positions match TRBD2. Germline trimming cut 1 base from V and 2 bases from J; bases unmatched to any gene: 12. The CDR3 is 18 residues long. Per germline, CDR1 SGHKS and CDR2 YYEKEE (reference sequence). The CDR3 DNA sequence: TGTGCCAGCAGCTTGCCACCCCGAACTAGCGGGGATACCTACGAGCAGTACTTC. It specifies CASSLPPRTSGDTYEQYF.

J is TRBJ2-3 and V is TRBV12-3 or TRBV12-4, with a possible D match to TRBD2 (5 bases). The CDR3 extends over 13 amino acids. Trimming took off 3 bases at V and 2 bases at J, with 6 bases between the two ends. CDR3 region: CASSFRDTDTQYF. The CDR3 DNA reads as TGTGCCAGCAGTTTCCGGGACACAGATACGCAGTATTTT.

The chain is built from TRBV7-6 and TRBJ2-5; 7 bases fit TRBD1. Losses at the gene ends were 5 bases for V and 3 bases for J; bases not matched to a gene: 15. CDR3 length: 17 residues. The germline gives CDR1 SGHVS, CDR2 FNYEAQ. This CDR3 is CASSAQIYGTAKETQYF. The CDR3 nucleotides are TGTGCCAGCAGCGCGCAGATATATGGGACAGCGAAAGAGACCCAGTACTTC.

The genes are TRBV29-1 and TRBJ1-1; TRBD1 might be the D (5 bases). The V end was cut by 3 bases, the J end by 0 bases, with 8 bases between. The CDR3 covers 13 residues. In germline, CDR1 is SQVTM, CDR2 ANQGSEA. Written as DNA, the CDR3 is TGCAGCGTTGAGGTGGACATGAACACTGAAGCTTTCTTT. Its translation: CSVEVDMNTEAFF. Complete variable domain (other parts from reference TRBV29-1 and TRBJ1-1): SAVISQKPSRDICQRGTSLTIQCQVDSQVTMMFWYRQQPGQSLTLIATANQGSEATYESGFVIDKFPISRPNLTFSTLTVSNMSPEDSSIYLCSVEVDMNTEAFFGQGTRLTVV.

This sequence joins TRBV29-1 and TRBJ2-4; 9 nucleotides line up with TRBD2. The CDR3 runs 15 residues. Trimming took 4 bases from V and 1 from J; bases not matched to a gene: 5. Germline V gene data show CDR1 as SQVTM and CDR2 as ANQGSEA. CDR3 sequence reads: CSVGAGGPAKNIQYF. In nucleotides, the CDR3 is TGCAGCGTTGGGGCGGGAGGGCCGGCCAAAAACATTCAGTACTTC.

This chain links TRBV15 with TRBJ1-6; D is undetermined. Germline V CDR1 and CDR2: LNHNV, YYDKDF (reference sequence). The V end was cut by 0 bases, the J end by 9 bases, with 6 bases between. The CDR3 is 13 amino acids. The CDR3 sequence is CATSRDQRSPLHF. As DNA, the CDR3 is TGTGCCACCAGCAGAGATCAGCGTTCACCCCTCCACTTT.